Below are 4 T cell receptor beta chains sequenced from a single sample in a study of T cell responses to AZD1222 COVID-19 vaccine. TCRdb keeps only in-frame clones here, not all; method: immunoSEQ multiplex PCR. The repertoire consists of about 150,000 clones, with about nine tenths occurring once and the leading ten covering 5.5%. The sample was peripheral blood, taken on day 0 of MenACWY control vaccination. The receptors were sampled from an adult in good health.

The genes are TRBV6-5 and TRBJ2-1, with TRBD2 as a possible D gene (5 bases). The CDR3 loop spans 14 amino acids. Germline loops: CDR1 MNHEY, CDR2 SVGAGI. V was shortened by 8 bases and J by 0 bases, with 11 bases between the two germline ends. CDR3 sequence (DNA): TGTGCCAGCGGTAAGCGGCTCTCCTACAATGAGCAGTTCTTC. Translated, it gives CASGKRLSYNEQFF.

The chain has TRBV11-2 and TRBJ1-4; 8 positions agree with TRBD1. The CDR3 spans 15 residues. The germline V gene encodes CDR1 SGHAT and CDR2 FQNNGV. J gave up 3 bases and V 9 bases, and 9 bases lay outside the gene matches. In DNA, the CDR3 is TGTGCCAGTAGGGACAGGCGTCGTTCTAATGAAAAACTGTTTTTT. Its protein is CASRDRRRSNEKLFF.

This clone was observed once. CDR3 sequence: CASSFGGRGNEQFF. The DNA of the CDR3 is TGTGCCAGCAGCTTCGGAGGGAGAGGAAATGAGCAGTTCTTC. The rearrangement joins TRBV7-3 to TRBJ2-1; TRBD2 is a possible D gene (6 bases). Trimming left V 3 bases short and J 7 bases short, with 13 bases between. Germline CDR1 SGHTA, CDR2 FQGTGA. The CDR3 sequence is 14 residues long.

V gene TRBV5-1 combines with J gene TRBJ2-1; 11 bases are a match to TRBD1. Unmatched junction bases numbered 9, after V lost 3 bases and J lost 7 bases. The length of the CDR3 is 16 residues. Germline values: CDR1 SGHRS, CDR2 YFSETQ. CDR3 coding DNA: TGCGCCAGCAGCTCATACACCGGGACAGGGGGGAATGAGCAGTTCTTC. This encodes CASSSYTGTGGNEQFF.